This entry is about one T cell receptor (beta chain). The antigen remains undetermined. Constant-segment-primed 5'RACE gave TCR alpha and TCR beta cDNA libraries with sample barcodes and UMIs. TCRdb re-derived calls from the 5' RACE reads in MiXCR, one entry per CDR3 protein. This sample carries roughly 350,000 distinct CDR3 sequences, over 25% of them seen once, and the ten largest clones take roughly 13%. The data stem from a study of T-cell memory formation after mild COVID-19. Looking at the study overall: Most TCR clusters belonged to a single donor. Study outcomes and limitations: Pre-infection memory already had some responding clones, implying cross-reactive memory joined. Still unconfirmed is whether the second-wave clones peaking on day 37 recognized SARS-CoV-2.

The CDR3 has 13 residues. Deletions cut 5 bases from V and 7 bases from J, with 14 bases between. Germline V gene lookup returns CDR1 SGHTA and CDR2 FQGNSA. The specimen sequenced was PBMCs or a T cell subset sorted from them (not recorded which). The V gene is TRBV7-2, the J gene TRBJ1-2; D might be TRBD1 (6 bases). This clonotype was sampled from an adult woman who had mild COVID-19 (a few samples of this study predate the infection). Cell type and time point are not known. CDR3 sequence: CASSVQGLGGYTF. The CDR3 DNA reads TGTGCCAGCAGCGTACAGGGTTTAGGTGGCTACACCTTC.